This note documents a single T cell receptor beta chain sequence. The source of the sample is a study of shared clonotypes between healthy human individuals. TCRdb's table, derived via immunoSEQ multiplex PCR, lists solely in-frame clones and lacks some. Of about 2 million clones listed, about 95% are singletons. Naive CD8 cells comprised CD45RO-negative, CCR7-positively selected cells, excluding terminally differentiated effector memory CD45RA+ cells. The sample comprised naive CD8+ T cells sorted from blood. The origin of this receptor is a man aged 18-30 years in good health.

As DNA, the CDR3 is TGCGCCAGCAGCCCTCCTAACTCCAAGACCCAGTACTTC. Translation: CASSPPNSKTQYF. The chain has TRBV4-1 and TRBJ2-5, with no clear D. Germline V gene data show CDR1 as MGHRA and CDR2 as YSYEKL. The CDR3 spans 13 residues. V was pared by 4 bases and J by 6 bases, with 12 bases between.